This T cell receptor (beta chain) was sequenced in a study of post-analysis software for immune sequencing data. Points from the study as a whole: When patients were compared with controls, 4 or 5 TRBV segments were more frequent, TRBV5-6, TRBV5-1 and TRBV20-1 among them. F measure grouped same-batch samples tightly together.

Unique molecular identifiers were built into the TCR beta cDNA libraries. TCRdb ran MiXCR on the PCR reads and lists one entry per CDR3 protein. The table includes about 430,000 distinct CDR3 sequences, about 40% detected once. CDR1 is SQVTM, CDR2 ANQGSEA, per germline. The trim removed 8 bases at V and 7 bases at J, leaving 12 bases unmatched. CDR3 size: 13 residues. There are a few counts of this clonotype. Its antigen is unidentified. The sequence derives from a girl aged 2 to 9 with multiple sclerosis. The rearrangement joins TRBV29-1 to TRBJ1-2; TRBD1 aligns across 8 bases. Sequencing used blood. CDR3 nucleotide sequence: TGCAGCATCGGGACAGGAGAAGCGGGTGGCTACACCTTC. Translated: CSIGTGEAGGYTF.